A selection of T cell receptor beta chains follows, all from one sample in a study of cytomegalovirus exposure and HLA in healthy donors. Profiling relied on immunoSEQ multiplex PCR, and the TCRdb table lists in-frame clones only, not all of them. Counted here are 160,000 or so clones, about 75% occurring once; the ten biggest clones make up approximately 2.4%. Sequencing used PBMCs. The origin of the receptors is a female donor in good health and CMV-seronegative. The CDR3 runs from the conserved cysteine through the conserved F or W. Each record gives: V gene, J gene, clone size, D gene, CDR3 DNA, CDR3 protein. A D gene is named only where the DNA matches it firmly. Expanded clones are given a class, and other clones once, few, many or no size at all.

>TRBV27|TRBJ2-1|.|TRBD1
TGTGCCAGCAGTTCCCCGGGACAGGGGAAAAATGAGCAGTTCTTC
CASSSPGQGKNEQFF
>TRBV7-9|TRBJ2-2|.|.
TGTGCCAGCCTCGGGTCTAACACCGGGGAGCTGTTTTTT
CASLGSNTGELFF
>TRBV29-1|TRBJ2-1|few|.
TGCAGCGTGAGGGAGTTGGGGCAGTTCTTC
CSVRELGQFF
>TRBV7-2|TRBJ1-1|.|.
TGTGCCAGCAGCTTAGCGCTAGGCCAGAACACTGAAGCTTTCTTT
CASSLALGQNTEAFF
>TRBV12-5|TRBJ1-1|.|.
TGTGCTAGTGGGCGGGACGGGAACACTGAAGCTTTCTTT
CASGRDGNTEAFF
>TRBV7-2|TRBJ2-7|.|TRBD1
TGTGCCAGCAGCTCCGGACAGGGGGTGCCCTACGAGCAGTACTTC
CASSSGQGVPYEQYF
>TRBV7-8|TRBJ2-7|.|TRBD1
TGTGCCAGCCGCTCCGGGACAGGAACGGGAGAGCAGTACTTC
CASRSGTGTGEQYF
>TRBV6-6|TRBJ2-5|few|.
TGTGCCAGCAGCGACCTGGGGAGGGGGGAGACCCAGTACTTC
CASSDLGRGETQYF
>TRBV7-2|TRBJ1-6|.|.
TGTGCCAGCAGTTCCTATTTGGGGAGCTCCTATAATTCACCCCTCCACTTT
CASSSYLGSSYNSPLHF
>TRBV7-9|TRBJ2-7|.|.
TGTGCCAGCGCGGGGGCGGGGAGCTCCTACGAGCAGTACTTC
CASAGAGSSYEQYF
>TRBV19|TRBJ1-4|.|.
TGTGCCAGTACCCCAGGGCAGGGAAGAGAAAAACTGTTTTTT
CASTPGQGREKLFF
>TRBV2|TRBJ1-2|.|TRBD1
TGTGCCAGCAGTCCCCGGACAGGGGGCGGCGGCTACACCTTC
CASSPRTGGGGYTF
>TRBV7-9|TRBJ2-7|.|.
TGTGCCAGCAGCTCGTACTCCTACGAGCAGTACTTC
CASSSYSYEQYF
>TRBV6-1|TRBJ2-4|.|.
TGTGCCAGCAGGGCGGGGTCCGGAAACATTCAGTACTTC
CASRAGSGNIQYF
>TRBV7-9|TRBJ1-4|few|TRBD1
TGTGCCAGCAGCTTAGGAGGGCAGGGGGCTGAAAAACTGTTTTTT
CASSLGGQGAEKLFF
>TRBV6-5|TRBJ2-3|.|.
TGTGCCAGCAGTTACTCTAGGAACAGCCCGGCATCGCAGTATTTT
CASSYSRNSPASQYF
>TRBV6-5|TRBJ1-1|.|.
TGTGCCAGCAGTTACTCGACGACACCGAACACTGAAGCTTTCTTT
CASSYSTTPNTEAFF
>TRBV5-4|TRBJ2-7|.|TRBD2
TGTGCCAGCAGCTTTAGGACTAGCGGGACCTTCGGGGAGCAGTACTTC
CASSFRTSGTFGEQYF
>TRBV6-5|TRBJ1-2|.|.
TGTGCCAGCAGGCTCAGCCCCGCAGCCCACAGGGGCTACACCTTC
CASRLSPAAHRGYTF
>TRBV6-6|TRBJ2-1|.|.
TGTGCCAGCAGTCCGCCTAGCAATGAGCAGTTCTTC
CASSPPSNEQFF
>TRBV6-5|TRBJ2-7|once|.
TGTGCCAGCAGCGACAGGGCGGGGGGAGTTTACGAGCAGTACTTC
CASSDRAGGVYEQYF
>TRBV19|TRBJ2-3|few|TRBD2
TGTGCCAGTAGTATGTACCCGGTTGGAGCGGGAGGTGTAGATACGCAGTATTTT
CASSMYPVGAGGVDTQYF
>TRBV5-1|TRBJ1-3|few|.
TGCGCCAGCAGCTCCCGCTCTGGAAACACCATATATTTT
CASSSRSGNTIYF
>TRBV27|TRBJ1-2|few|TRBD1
TGTGCCAGCAGTGGAAGGGACAGTAACTATGGCTACACCTTC
CASSGRDSNYGYTF
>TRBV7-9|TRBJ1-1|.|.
TGTGCCAGCAGCCCGAGTGGACAGTCAGCTTTCTTT
CASSPSGQSAFF
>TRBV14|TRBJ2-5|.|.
TGTGCCAGCAGCCAGTGGCGGGACCAAGAGACCCAGTACTTC
CASSQWRDQETQYF
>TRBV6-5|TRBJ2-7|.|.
TGTGCCAGCAGCCATCGACAGGTTTCGGCCTACGAGCAGTACTTC
CASSHRQVSAYEQYF
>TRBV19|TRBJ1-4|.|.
TGTGCCAGTAGTATAGACCGGGGAAGGGTAACTAATGAAAAACTGTTTTTT
CASSIDRGRVTNEKLFF
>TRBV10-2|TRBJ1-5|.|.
TGCGCCAGCAGTGCCTCAGGGAATAGCAATCAGCCCCAGCATTTT
CASSASGNSNQPQHF
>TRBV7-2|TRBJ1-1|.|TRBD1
TGTGCCAGCAGCCCGCACAGGGGAAACGTGGGAGCTTTCTTT
CASSPHRGNVGAFF
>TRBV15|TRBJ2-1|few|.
TGTGCCACCAGCAGAGAAGGGGTGCGAGTGGGCGAGCAGTTCTTC
CATSREGVRVGEQFF
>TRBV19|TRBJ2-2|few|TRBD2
TGTGCCAGTAGATCCTTGGGGGGGGCGAACACCGGGGAGCTGTTTTTT
CASRSLGGANTGELFF
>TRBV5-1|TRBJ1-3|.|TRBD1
TGCGCCAGCAGCACGGGACAGGGGGGAAACACCATATATTTT
CASSTGQGGNTIYF
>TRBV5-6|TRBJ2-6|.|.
TGTGCCAGCAGCCCCGGGGGACCTGGGGCCAACGTCCTGACTTTC
CASSPGGPGANVLTF
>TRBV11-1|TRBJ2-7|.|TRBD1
TGTGCCAGCAGCTTAGTCCCCGGGACAGCCTACGAGCAGTACTTC
CASSLVPGTAYEQYF
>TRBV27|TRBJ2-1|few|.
TGTGCCCTCGGAGGGCCCTACAATGAGCAGTTCTTC
CALGGPYNEQFF
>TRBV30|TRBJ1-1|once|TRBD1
TGTGCCTGGAGAGGGACAGGGGGCTGGATGAACACTGAAGCTTTCTTT
CAWRGTGGWMNTEAFF